The sequence of this T cell receptor (beta chain) was determined in a study of blood T cell repertoires in COVID-19. Across the whole study: The United States, Italy and Spain provided the acute and convalescent COVID-19 samples. The analysed material was cDNA or gDNA that came from T cells, B-cell-depleted T cells, or PBMCs.

Per the original methods: How many nucleated cells were present was estimated from reference gene primer amplification. Only in-frame clones appear in the TCRdb table, and some are missing; sequencing was by immunoSEQ multiplex PCR. From that table come the V and J calls and clone size; the DNA was used to work out D and trimming. This table has approximately 320,000 clones, around nine tenths appearing once. J was trimmed by 3 bases and V by 4 bases; bases with no gene match: 9. Germline V gene sequence: CDR1 MNHNS, CDR2 SASEGT. This CDR3 spans 16 amino acids. The chain is built from TRBV6-1 and TRBJ2-7; TRBD2 matches at 10 bases. The receptor was isolated from a woman aged 25 to 39 with COVID-19, enrolled during active disease. Source material: peripheral blood. For the CDR3, the DNA is TGTGCCAGCAGTGTACCGACCCCTAGCGGGGGCTACGAGCAGTACTTC. Translation gives CASSVPTPSGGYEQYF.